The T cell receptor (beta chain) under discussion was sequenced for a study of blood T cell repertoires in COVID-19. Study-wide context: COVID-19 samples collected from the United States, Italy and Spain covered acute and convalescent phases. T cells, B-cell-depleted T cells, or PBMCs supplied cDNA or gDNA.

This clone was detected a few times. CDR1 and CDR2 (germline): GTSNPN, SVGIG (reference sequence). This CDR3 has 14 amino acids. Trimming stripped 4 bases from V and 2 bases from J, with 14 bases between. In the source study's methods: Scientists estimated how many nucleated cells there were by amplifying reference gene primers. Some clones are missing from TCRdb's copy, which holds only in-frame ones; the method was immunoSEQ multiplex PCR. That table furnishes V, J and clone size, whereas the DNA furnished D and trimming. The sample consists of over 85,000 clones, 65% to 90% of them appearing once. The genes are TRBV30 and TRBJ1-2; D not certain. The receptor comes from a man aged 55 to 70 with acute or convalescent COVID-19. The sequencing input was peripheral blood. Here the CDR3 DNA reads TGTGCCTGGACGCTCTTCCGCGCGAACTATGGCTACACCTTC. Protein sequence: CAWTLFRANYGYTF. Using reference TRBV30 and TRBJ1-2 for the parts outside the CDR3, the full variable domain is SQTIHQWPATLVQPVGSPLSLECTVEGTSNPNLYWYRQAAGRGLQLLFYSVGIGQISSEVPQNLSASRPQDRQFILSSKKLLLSDSGFYLCAWTLFRANYGYTFGSGTRLTVV.